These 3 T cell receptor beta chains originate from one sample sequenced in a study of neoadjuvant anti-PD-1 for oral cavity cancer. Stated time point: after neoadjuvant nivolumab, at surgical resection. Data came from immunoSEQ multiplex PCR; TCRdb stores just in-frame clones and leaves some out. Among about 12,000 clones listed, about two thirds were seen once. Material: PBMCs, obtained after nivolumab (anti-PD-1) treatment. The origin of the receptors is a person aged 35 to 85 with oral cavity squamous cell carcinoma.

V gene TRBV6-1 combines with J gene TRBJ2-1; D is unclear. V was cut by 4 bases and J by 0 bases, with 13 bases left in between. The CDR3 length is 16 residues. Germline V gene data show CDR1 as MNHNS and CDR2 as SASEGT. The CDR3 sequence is CASSVSPSSSYNEQFF. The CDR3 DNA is TGTGCCAGCAGTGTGAGCCCATCAAGCTCCTACAATGAGCAGTTCTTC.

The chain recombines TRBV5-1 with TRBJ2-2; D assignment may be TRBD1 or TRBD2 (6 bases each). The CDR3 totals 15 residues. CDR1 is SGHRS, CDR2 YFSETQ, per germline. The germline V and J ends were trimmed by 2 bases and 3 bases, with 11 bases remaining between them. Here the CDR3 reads CASSFGGVDTGELFF. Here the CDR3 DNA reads TGCGCCAGCAGCTTCGGGGGCGTAGACACCGGGGAGCTGTTTTTT.

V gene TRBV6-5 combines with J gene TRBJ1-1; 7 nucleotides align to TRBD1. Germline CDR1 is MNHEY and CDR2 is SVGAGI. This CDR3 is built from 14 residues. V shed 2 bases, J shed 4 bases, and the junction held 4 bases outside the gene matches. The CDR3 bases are TGTGCCAGCAGTTACGGTCCAGGGGGCACTGAAGCTTTCTTT. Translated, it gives CASSYGPGGTEAFF.